This T cell receptor (beta chain) was captured in a study of cytomegalovirus exposure and HLA in healthy donors. Donors were nominally healthy when sampled, though unrecorded immune exposures were likely. The germline gives CDR1 SGHNT, CDR2 YENEEA. The CDR3 runs 14 residues. The V gene lost 4 bases and the J gene lost 3 bases, with 11 bases spanning the gap. It was with 60 Vbeta and 13 Jbeta primers that the PCR ran. The assay was immunoSEQ multiplex PCR, and TCRdb's table has in-frame clones only and misses some. The repertoire holds some 110,000 clones, with about 64% as singletons. The J gene is TRBJ2-3, the V gene TRBV11-3, with a tentative D call TRBD2 (6 bases). What was sequenced was PBMCs. The sequence was obtained from a female donor in good health and CMV-seronegative. CDR3 amino acids: CASSSGGATDTQYF. DNA of the CDR3: TGTGCCAGCAGCTCCGGAGGGGCAACAGATACGCAGTATTTT.